One and the same sample provided the 6 T cell receptor beta chains below, sequenced in a study of shared clonotypes between healthy human individuals. TCRdb's copy holds only in-frame clones and misses some; the assay was immunoSEQ multiplex PCR. The top ten clones hold around 24% of a sample with over 800,000 clones, almost 95% of them seen once. Terminally differentiated effector memory CD45RA+ cells were excluded from the naive CD8 cells, which were CD45RO-negative and positively selected for CCR7. The sample comprised naive CD8+ T cells sorted from blood. These receptors were collected from a man aged 30 to 39 in good health.

J is TRBJ2-1 and V is TRBV13; D gene uncertain. Germline V CDR1 and CDR2: PRHDT, FYEKMQ (reference sequence). The CDR3 is 15 residues long. V lost 0 bases and J 4 bases, leaving 10 bases between the germline ends. The CDR3 DNA is TGTGCCAGCAGCTTAGGAGGGAAAGGGTACAATGAGCAGTTCTTC. It is translated as CASSLGGKGYNEQFF.

The chain is built from TRBV5-6 and TRBJ1-1; D gene unclear. The V gene's germline CDR1 is SGHDT and CDR2 YYEEEE. The germline V and J ends were trimmed by 3 bases and 1 base, with 1 base remaining between them. CDR3 length equals 11 residues. CDR3 loop: CASSSNTEAFF. As DNA, the CDR3 is TGTGCCAGCAGCTCGAACACTGAAGCTTTCTTT.

The V call is TRBV27, the J call TRBJ2-7; 7 bases match TRBD1. CDR1 is MNHEY, CDR2 SMNVEV, per germline (reference sequence). CDR3 length: 15 amino acids. V lost 7 bases, J lost 2 bases, and 11 bases stayed unmatched. CDR3 DNA sequence: TGTGCCAGCAAAGGTCCCGGGACAGAGACCTACGAGCAGTACTTC. This codes for CASKGPGTETYEQYF.

This clone occurred a few times. The rearrangement uses TRBV10-3 and TRBJ1-2; no clear D. The CDR3 runs 12 residues. Germline-derived CDR1 and CDR2 are ENHRY and SYGVKD. V was cut by 6 bases and J by 8 bases, with 13 bases left in between. The CDR3 nucleotides are TGTGCCATCAGAACGAATTCAGACGGCTACACCTTC. The encoded protein is CAIRTNSDGYTF.

This chain links TRBV28 with TRBJ2-7; TRBD1 might be the D (5 bases). This CDR3 has 16 residues. Germline CDR1 reads MDHEN; CDR2 reads SYDVKM. The V and J ends lost 5 bases and 2 bases respectively, with 19 bases between them. Here the CDR3 DNA reads TGTGCCAGCAGTACCTCCTTTAAGGGGTATGCCTACGAGCAGTACTTC. This encodes CASSTSFKGYAYEQYF.

The chain employs TRBV28 and TRBJ1-2; D uncertain. V lost 1 base and J 4 bases, leaving 10 bases between the germline ends. There are 14 residues in the CDR3. In germline, CDR1 is MDHEN, CDR2 SYDVKM. CDR3 DNA sequence: TGTGCCAGCAGTTTATCAGTACAGAGCTATGGCTACACCTTC. Amino acid sequence: CASSLSVQSYGYTF.